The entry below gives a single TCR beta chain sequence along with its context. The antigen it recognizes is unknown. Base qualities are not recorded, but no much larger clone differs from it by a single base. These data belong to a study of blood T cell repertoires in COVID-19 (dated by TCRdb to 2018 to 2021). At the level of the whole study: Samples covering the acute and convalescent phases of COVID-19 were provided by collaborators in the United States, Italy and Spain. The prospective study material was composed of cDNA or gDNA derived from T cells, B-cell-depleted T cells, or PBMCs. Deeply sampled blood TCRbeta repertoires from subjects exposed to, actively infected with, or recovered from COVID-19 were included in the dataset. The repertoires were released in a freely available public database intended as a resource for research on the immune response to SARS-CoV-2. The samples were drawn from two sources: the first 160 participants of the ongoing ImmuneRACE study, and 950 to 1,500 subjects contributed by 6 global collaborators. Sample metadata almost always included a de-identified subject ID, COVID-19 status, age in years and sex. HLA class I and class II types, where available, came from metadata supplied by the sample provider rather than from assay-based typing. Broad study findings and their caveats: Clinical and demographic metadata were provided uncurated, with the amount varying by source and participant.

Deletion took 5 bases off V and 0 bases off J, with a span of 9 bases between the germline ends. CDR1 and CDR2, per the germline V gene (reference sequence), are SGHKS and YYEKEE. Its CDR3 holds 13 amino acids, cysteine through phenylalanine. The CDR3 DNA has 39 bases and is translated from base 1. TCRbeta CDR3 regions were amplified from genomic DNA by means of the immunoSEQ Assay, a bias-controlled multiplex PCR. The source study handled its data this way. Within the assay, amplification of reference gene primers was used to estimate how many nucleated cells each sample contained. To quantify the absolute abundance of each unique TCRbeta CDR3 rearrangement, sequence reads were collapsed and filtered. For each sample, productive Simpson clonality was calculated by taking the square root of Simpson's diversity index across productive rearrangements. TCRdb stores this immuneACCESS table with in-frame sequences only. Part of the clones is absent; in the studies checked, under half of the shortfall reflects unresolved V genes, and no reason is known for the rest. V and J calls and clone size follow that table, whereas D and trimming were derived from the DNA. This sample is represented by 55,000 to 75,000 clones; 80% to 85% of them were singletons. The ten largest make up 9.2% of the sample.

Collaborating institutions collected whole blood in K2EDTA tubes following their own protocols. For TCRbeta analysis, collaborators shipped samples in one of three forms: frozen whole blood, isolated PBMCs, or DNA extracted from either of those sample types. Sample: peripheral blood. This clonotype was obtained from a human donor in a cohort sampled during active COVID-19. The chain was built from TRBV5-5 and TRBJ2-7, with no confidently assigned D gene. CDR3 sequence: CASSNSFSYEQYF. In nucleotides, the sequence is TGTGCCAGCAGTAACAGCTTCTCCTACGAGCAGTACTTC.